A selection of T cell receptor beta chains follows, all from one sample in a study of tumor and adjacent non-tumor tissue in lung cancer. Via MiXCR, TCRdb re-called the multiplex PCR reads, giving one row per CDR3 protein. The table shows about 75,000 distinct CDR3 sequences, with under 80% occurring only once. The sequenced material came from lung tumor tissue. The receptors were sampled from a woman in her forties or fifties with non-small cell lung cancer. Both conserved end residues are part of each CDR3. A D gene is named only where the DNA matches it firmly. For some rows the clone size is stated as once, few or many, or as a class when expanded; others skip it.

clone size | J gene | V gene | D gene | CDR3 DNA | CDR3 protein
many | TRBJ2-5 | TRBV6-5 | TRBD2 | TGTGCCAGCAGTTACTCGAGTCCAGCGGGAGTCCCAGAGACCCAGTACTTC | CASSYSSPAGVPETQYF
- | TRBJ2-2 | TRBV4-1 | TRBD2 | TGCGCCGTTAGAGAAGCGGGGAAGACCGGGGAGCTGTTTTTT | CAVREAGKTGELFF
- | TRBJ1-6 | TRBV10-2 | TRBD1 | TGCGCCAGCAATGGAGACAGGGGGATCCATTTT | CASNGDRGIHF
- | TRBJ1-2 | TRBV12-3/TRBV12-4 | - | TGTGCCAGCAGTCTGGTCAGGCGGGTAACTGAGGGCTACGCCTTC | CASSLVRRVTEGYAF
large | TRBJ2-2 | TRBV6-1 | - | TGTGCCAGCAGTGATCAGGACACCCACACCGGGGAGCTGTTTTTT | CASSDQDTHTGELFF
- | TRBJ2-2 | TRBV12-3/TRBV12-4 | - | TGTACCAGTAGTTGGCAGACGAACACCGGGGAGCTGTTTTTT | CTSSWQTNTGELFF
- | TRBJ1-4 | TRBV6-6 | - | TGTGCCAGCAGTCACCCCCGGCCGCAGACAGAATTTGATGAAAAACTGTTTTTT | CASSHPRPQTEFDEKLFF
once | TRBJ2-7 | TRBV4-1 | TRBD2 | TGCGCCAGCAGCCAAGTAGATTTGGGAATAGTGGGAGGGAACGAGCAGTACTTC | CASSQVDLGIVGGNEQYF
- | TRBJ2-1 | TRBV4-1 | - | TGTGCCAGCAGCCAGAAGGGGGACACTGTGCAGTTCTTC | CASSQKGDTVQFF
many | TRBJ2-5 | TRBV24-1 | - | TGTGCCACCAGTGACGTGACACGGGGTCAAGGGACCCAGTACTTC | CATSDVTRGQGTQYF
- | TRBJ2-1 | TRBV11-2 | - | TGTGCCAGCAGCGGGGGCGGTGGGACGGTGATTTGGAATGAGCAATTCTTC | CASSGGGGTVIWNEQFF
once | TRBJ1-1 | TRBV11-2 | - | TGTGCCAGCAGCTTAAGGAATACTGAAACTTTCTTT | CASSLRNTETFF
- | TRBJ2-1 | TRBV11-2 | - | TGTGCCAGCAGCTTTGAGAGTGCCGACAATGAGGAGTTCTTC | CASSFESADNEEFF
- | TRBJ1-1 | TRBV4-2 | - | TGTGCCAGCGGCCAAGCAGGTATCAACACTGAAGCTTTCTTT | CASGQAGINTEAFF
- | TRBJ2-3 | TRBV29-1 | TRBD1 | TGCAGCGCGGACCGCCCGGGACAGGGTAACGCCATAGATACGCATTATTTT | CSADRPGQGNAIDTHYF
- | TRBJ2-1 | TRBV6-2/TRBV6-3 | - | TGTGCCAGCAGTCGCTCCGGGGCGGGGGACAAGGGGCAGTTCTTC | CASSRSGAGDKGQFF
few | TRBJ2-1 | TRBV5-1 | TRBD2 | TGCGCCAGCAGCTTGGGGGGAGGGCCCTCCTACGATGAGCAGTTCTTC | CASSLGGGPSYDEQFF
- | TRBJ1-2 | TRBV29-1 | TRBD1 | TGCAGTGTTGAAGGGAGGGACAGCGGCTCTGGCGGCCACACCTTC | CSVEGRDSGSGGHTF
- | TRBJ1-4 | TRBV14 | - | TGTGCCAGCAGCCAAGACCGCACAGGGAGAAAACTGTTTTTT | CASSQDRTGRKLFF
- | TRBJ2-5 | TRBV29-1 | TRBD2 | TGTTGCGTTGCTAAAGGGACTAGCAGGGGGGGGTCCCAGTACTTC | CCVAKGTSRGGSQYF
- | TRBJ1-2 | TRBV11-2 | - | TGTGCCAGTAGCCTCAGGGTGGGGGACGAGTACACCTTC | CASSLRVGDEYTF
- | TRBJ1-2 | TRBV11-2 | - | TGTGCCAGCAGCCTCAGAATGGGGGATGGCTACACCTTC | CASSLRMGDGYTF
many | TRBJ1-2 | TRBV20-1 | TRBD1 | TGCAGTGCTACCCGGGACAGGCCGAACTATGGCTACACCTTC | CSATRDRPNYGYTF
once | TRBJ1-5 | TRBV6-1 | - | TGTGCCAGCAGTCACCTATTGACACGGAACAATCAGCCCCAGCATTTT | CASSHLLTRNNQPQHF
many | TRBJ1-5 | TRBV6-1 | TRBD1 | TGTGCCAGTTATCCGGCGACAGGGGGTATGAACAATCAGCCCCAGCATTTT | CASYPATGGMNNQPQHF
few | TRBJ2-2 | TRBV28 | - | TGTGCCAGCAGTCCCAACAGGGAGCACCGATACACCGGGGAGCTGTTTTTT | CASSPNREHRYTGELFF
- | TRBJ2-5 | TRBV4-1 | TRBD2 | TGCGCCAGCAGCCAAGAAAGACTTGGAACGGGTCTAGCGGAAGTAATCCGTGAAGAGACCCAGTACTTC | CASSQERLGTGLAEVIREETQYF
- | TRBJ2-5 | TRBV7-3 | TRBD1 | TGTACCAGCAGCCAGACAGGGGGGTCCTGGGAGACCCAGTACTTC | CTSSQTGGSWETQYF
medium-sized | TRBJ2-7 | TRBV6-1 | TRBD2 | TGTGCCAGCAGTGAAAGAAAGCGGGGATCCTACGAGCAGTACTTC | CASSERKRGSYEQYF
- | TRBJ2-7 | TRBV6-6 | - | TGTGCCAGAAATTACTCCGAAGAGGCGGACGAGCAGTACTTC | CARNYSEEADEQYF
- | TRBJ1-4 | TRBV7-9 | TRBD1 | TGTGCCAGCAGTGCGGGGGGACAGGGACTGACCCAGAGAAAACTGTTTTTT | CASSAGGQGLTQRKLFF
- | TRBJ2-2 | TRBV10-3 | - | TGTGCCATCAGTGAAACCCAGCAAGGTGGCTCAGGGGAGATGTTTTTT | CAISETQQGGSGEMFF
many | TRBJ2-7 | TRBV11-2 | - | TGTGCCAGCAGCTTAGAATGGGCGGCCGAGCAGTACTTC | CASSLEWAAEQYF
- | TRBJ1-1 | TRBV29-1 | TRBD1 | TGCAGCGTTGGCGGGACAGGGAACACTGAAGCTATCTTT | CSVGGTGNTEAIF
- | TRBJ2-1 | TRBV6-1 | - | TGTGCCAGCAGTGAGAGGGATACCAATGAGCAGTTCTTC | CASSERDTNEQFF
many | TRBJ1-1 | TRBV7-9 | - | TGTGCCAGCAGCTTAGAGCCTGTGGTGCGGGAAGCTTTCTTT | CASSLEPVVREAFF
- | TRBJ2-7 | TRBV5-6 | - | TGTGCCAGCAGCTCGTGGAGGCTGTTTACCTACGAGCAGTACTTC | CASSSWRLFTYEQYF
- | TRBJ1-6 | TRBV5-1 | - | TGCGCCAGCAGAGGACGGGCAGACAATAATTCAGCCCTCCACTTT | CASRGRADNNSALHF
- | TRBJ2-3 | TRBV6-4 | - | TGTGCCAGCCGTGACTCCACTACGGATACGCAGTATTTT | CASRDSTTDTQYF
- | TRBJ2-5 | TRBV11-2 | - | TGTGCCGGCAGTTTAGAGGGTACCGTGAAAGAGACCCAGTACTTC | CAGSLEGTVKETQYF
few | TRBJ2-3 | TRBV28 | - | TGTGCCAGCAATACCACGGACTATTTCACAGATACGCAGTATTTT | CASNTTDYFTDTQYF